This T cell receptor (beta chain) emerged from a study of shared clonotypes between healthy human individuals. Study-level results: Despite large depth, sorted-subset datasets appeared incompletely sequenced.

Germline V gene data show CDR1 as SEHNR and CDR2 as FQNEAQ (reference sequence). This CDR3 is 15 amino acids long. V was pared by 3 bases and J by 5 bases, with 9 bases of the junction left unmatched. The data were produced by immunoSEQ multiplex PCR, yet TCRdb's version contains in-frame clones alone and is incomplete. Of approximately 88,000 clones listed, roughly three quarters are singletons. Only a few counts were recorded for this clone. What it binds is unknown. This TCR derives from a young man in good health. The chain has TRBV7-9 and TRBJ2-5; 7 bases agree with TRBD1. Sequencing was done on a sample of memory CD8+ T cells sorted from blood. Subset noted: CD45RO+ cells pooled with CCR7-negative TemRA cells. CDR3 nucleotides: TGTGCCAGCAGCTTCGCAAGACAGGGAACGGAGACCCAGTACTTC. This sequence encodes CASSFARQGTETQYF.